The source of this TCR beta chain is a study of CD8 T cells in Susac syndrome. V shed 5 bases and J shed 6 bases, with 7 bases lying between them. This CDR3 is 11 amino acids long. Remarks on this clonotype: What it binds is not known.

Broader study findings: That the number of individuals in its TCR sequencing and HLA analysis was relatively small was acknowledged by the study.

Reverse transcription used about 0.5 to 1 ug RNA and random hexamers. By means of immunoSEQ multiplex PCR, TCR beta CDR3 spanning 54 Vbeta and 13 Jbeta underwent amplification. From the immunoSEQ multiplex PCR reads, TCRdb called clonotypes with MiXCR, one entry per CDR3 protein. The data show 150,000 to 200,000 distinct CDR3 sequences, approximately 92% seen once. Negative isolation was applied to CD8+ and CD4+ T cells, and FACS enrichment was applied to TEMRA cells. Sequencing was done on a sample of CD4+ T cells from PBMCs. V and J are TRBV12-3 or TRBV12-4 and TRBJ1-1; D not certain. This receptor was obtained from a human donor in good health. CDR3 DNA: TGTGCCAGCAGTAGGACCGCTGAAGCTTTCTTT. Residues: CASSRTAEAFF.